The clone carrying this TCR beta chain appeared a few times. Its antigen is unidentified. The CDR3 is 16 amino acids. V dropped 4 bases and J dropped 0; count of bases not matched to a gene: 7. Germline-derived CDR1 and CDR2 are KGHDR and SFDVKD. The data originate from a study of blood T cells in healthy people across ages. General study results and limits: For the donors, CMV status was unknown and possibly confounded expanded clonotype changes.

Then a second PCR, running about 7 to 11 cycles, was carried out with a sample-barcoded 5' primer and a J-beta primer mix. Researchers report that a template-switch adaptor with 12 random nucleotides tagged each cDNA molecule. Via MiXCR, TCRdb re-called the 5' RACE reads, giving one row per CDR3 protein. The table has around 1,600,000 distinct CDR3 sequences, under 55% seen once. Sequenced material: blood. J is TRBJ1-2 and V is TRBV24-1, with 7 bases aligning to TRBD1. The clonotype comes from a woman aged 18-29 years in good health. CDR3 coding DNA: TGTGCCACCAGTGACGTCGGACAGGACACTAACTATGGCTACACCTTC. The encoded protein is CATSDVGQDTNYGYTF.